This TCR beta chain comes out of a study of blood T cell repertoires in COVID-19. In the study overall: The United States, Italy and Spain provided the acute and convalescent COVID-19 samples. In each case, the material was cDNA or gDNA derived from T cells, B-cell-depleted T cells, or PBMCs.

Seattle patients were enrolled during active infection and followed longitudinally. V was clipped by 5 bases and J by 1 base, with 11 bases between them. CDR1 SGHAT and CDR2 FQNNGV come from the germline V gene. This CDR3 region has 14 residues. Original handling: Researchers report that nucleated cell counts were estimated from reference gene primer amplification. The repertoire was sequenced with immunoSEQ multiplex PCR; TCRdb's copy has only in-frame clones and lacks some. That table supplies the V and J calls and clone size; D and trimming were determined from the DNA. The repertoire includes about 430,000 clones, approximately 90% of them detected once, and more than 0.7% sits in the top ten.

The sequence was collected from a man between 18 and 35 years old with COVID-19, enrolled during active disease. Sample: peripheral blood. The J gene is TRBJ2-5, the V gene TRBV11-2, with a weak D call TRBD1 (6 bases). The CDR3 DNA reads TGTGCCAGCAGCCGTGACAGGACCCAAGAGACCCAGTACTTC. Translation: CASSRDRTQETQYF.